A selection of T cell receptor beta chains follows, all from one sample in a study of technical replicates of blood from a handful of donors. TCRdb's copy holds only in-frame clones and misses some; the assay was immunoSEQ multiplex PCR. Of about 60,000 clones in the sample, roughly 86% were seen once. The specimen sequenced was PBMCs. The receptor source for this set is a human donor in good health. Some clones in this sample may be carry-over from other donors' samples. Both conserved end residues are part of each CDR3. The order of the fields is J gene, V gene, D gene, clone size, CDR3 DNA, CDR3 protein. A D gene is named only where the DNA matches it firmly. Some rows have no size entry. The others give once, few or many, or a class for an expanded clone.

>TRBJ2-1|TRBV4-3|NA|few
TGCGCCAGCAGCCAAGGACTAGTCGGCTACAATGAGCAGTTCTTC
CASSQGLVGYNEQFF
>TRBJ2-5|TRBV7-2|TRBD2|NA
TGTGCCAGCAGCTTATCCGGCGGGGGAAAAGAGACCCAGTACTTC
CASSLSGGGKETQYF
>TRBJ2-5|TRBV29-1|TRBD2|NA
TGCAGCGTTGAACTAGCGGGAACTCAAGAGACCCAGTACTTC
CSVELAGTQETQYF
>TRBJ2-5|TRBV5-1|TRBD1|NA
TGCGCCAGCAGCTCCCCTCGGGACAGACAAGAGACCCAGTACTTC
CASSSPRDRQETQYF
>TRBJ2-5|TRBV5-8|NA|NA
TGTGCCAGCAGCTTGTTCGGGAAGCGGTCGACCTCGGGGGTGACCCAGTACTTC
CASSLFGKRSTSGVTQYF
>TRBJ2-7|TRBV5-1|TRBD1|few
TGCGCCAGCAGCCCGACAGGGTTGTCCTACGAGCAGTACTTC
CASSPTGLSYEQYF
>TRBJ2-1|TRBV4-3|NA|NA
TGCGCCAGCAGCCAAACTACCGACTCCGTATACAATGAGCAGTTCTTC
CASSQTTDSVYNEQFF
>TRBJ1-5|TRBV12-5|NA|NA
TGTGCTAGTGGTTCCTCGGCCGGGGGAGGGCCCCAGCATTTT
CASGSSAGGGPQHF
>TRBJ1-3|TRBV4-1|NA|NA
TGCGCCAGCAGCCAAGATCTAAGGTCCTTCGGCAGGTATGGAAACACCATATATTTT
CASSQDLRSFGRYGNTIYF
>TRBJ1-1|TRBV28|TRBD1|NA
TGTGCCAGCAGTTTACAAACAGGGGGCACTGAAGCTTTCTTT
CASSLQTGGTEAFF